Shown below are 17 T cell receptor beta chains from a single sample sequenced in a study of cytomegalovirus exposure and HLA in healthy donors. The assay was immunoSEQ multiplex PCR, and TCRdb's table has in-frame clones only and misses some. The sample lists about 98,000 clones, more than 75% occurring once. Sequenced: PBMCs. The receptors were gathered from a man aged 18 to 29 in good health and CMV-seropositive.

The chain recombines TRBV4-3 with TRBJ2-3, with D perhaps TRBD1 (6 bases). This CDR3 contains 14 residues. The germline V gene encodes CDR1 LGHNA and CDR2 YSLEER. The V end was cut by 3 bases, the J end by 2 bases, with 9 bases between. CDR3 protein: CASSHGGHTDTQYF. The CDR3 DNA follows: TGCGCCAGCAGCCATGGGGGCCACACAGATACGCAGTATTTT.

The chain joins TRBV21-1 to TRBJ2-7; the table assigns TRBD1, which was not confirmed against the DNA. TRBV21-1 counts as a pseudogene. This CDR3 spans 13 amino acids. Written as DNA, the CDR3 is TGTGCCAGCAGCAAGGGACAGAACTACGAGCAGTACTTC. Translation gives CASSKGQNYEQYF.

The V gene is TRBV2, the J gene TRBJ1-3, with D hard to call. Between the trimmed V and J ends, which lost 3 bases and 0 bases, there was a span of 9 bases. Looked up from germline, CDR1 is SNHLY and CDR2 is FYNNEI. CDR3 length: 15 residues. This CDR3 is CASSEFRASGNTIYF. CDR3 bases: TGTGCCAGCAGTGAGTTCCGCGCCTCTGGAAACACCATATATTTT.

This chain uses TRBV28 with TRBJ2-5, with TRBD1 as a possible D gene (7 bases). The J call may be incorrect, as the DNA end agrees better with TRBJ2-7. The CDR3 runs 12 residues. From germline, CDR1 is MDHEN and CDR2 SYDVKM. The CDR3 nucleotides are TGTGCCACCCAGGGGGGCCCCTACGAGCAGTACTTC. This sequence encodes CATQGGPYEQYF.

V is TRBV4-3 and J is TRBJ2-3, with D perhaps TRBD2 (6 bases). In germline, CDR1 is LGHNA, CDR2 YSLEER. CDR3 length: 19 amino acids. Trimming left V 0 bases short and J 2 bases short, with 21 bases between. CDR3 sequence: CASSQDIGRVGGYTDTQYF. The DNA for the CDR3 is TGCGCCAGCAGCCAAGATATTGGCCGTGTGGGGGGATACACAGATACGCAGTATTTT.

The CDR3 is CASSLGQTAYEQYF. The CDR3 DNA reads TGCGCCAGCAGCTTGGGACAAACTGCCTACGAGCAGTACTTC. This chain uses TRBV5-1 with TRBJ2-7; D ambiguous. V gave up 0 bases and J gave up 2 bases, with 9 bases separating them. The CDR3 totals 14 residues. Germline V CDR1 and CDR2: SGHRS, YFSETQ.

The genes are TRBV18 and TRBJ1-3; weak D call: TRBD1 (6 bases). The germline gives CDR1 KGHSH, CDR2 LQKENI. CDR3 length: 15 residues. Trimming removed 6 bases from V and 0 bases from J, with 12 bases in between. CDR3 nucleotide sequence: TGTGCCAGCTCCCCGACAGGACCCTCTGGAAACACCATATATTTT. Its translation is CASSPTGPSGNTIYF. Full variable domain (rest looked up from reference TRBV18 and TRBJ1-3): NAGVMQNPRHLVRRRGQEARLRCSPMKGHSHVYWYRQLPEEGLKFMVYLQKENIIDESGMPKERFSAEFPKEGPSILRIQQVVRGDSAAYFCASSPTGPSGNTIYFGEGSWLTVV.

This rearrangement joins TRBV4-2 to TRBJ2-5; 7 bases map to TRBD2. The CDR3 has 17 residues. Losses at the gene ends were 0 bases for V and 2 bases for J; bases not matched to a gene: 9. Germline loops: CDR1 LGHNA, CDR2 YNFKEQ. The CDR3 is CASSQDQSGGEQETQYF. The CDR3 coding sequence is TGTGCCAGCAGCCAAGATCAAAGTGGGGGGGAACAAGAGACCCAGTACTTC.

DNA of the CDR3: TGCGCCAGCACCCTAGCGACTACAGAGGGGACCGGGGAGCTGTTTTTT. As protein: CASTLATTEGTGELFF. V usage is TRBV5-1 and J usage is TRBJ2-2, with D possibly TRBD2 on 6 matching bases. Germline V gene lookup returns CDR1 SGHRS and CDR2 YFSETQ. The length of the CDR3 is 16 residues. V gave up 6 bases and J gave up 5 bases, with 20 bases separating them.

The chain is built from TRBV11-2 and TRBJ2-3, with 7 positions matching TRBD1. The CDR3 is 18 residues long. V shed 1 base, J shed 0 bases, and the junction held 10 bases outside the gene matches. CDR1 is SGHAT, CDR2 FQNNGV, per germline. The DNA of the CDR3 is TGTGCCAGCAGCTTAGTCCCCGGGACAGCCCGAAGCACAGATACGCAGTATTTT. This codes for CASSLVPGTARSTDTQYF.

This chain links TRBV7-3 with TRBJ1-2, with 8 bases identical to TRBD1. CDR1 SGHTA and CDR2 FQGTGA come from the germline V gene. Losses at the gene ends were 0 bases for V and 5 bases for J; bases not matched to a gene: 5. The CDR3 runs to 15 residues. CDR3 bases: TGTGCCAGCAGCTTAACAAGGGGACAGGATTATGGCTACACCTTC. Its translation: CASSLTRGQDYGYTF.

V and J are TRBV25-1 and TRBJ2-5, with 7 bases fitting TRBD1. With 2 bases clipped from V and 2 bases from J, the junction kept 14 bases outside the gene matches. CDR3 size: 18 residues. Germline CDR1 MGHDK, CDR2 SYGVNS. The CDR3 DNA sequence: TGTGCCAGCAGTGAAGGCCCTAATATGACAGGGAAACAAGAGACCCAGTACTTC. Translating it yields CASSEGPNMTGKQETQYF.

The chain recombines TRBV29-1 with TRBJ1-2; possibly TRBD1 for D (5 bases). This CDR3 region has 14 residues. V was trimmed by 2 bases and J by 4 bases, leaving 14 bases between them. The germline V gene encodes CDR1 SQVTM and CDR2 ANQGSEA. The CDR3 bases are TGCAGCGTTGAAAATAGGTTGGGGCTCTATGGCTACACCTTC. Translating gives CSVENRLGLYGYTF.

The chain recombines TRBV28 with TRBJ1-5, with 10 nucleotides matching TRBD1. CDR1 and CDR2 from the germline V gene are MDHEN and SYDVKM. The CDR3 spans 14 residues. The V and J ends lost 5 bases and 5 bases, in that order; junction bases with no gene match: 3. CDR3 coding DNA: TGTGCCAGCAGTGAGGGACAGGGGTATCAGCCCCAGCATTTT. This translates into CASSEGQGYQPQHF.

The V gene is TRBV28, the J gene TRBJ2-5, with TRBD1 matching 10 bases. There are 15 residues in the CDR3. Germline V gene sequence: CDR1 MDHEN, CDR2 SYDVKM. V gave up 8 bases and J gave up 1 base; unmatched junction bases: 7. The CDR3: CASRDRGEIQETQYF. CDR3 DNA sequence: TGTGCCAGCCGGGACAGGGGCGAAATCCAAGAGACCCAGTACTTC.

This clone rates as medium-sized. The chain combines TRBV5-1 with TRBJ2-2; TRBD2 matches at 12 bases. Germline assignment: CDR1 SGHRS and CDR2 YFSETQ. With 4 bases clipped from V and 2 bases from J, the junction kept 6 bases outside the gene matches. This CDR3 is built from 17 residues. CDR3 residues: CASSTLAGGVNTGELFF. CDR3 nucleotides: TGCGCCAGCAGCACACTAGCGGGAGGTGTAAACACCGGGGAGCTGTTTTTT.

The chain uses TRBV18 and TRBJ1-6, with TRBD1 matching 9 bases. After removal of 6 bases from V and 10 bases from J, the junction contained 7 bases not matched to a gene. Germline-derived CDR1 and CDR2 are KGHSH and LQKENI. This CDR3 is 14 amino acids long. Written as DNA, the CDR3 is TGTGCCAGCTCCACACAGGGGGCCGAGTCACCCCTCCACTTT. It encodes CASSTQGAESPLHF. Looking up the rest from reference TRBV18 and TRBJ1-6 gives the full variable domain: NAGVMQNPRHLVRRRGQEARLRCSPMKGHSHVYWYRQLPEEGLKFMVYLQKENIIDESGMPKERFSAEFPKEGPSILRIQQVVRGDSAAYFCASSTQGAESPLHFGNGTRLTVT.